The 22 T cell receptor beta chains below were found in one sample sequenced in a study of blood T cell repertoires in COVID-19. The data were produced by immunoSEQ multiplex PCR, yet TCRdb's version contains in-frame clones alone and is incomplete. The table lists 160,000 or so clones, around 81% of them singletons. The sample was peripheral blood. The receptors derive from a man aged 60 to 69 with active or convalescent COVID-19.

This chain links TRBV9 with TRBJ2-7; TRBD2 is a possible D gene (7 bases). V was trimmed by 0 bases and J by 2 bases, leaving 18 bases between them. CDR1 is SGDLS and CDR2 is YYNGEE in the germline V gene. The CDR3 contains 17 residues. CDR3 amino acids: CASSVGRGLSLTYEQYF. The CDR3 DNA is TGTGCCAGCAGCGTAGGGCGGGGGCTATCCCTTACCTACGAGCAGTACTTC.

This clone was seen only a few times. V gene TRBV2 combines with J gene TRBJ2-7; 8 bases match TRBD1. CDR3 length: 14 residues. Germline lookup yields CDR1 SNHLY and CDR2 FYNNEI. The ends lost 7 bases at V and 0 bases at J; junction bases unmatched: 5. CDR3 sequence: CASTGTGISYEQYF. In DNA form, the CDR3 reads TGTGCCAGCACCGGGACAGGCATCTCCTACGAGCAGTACTTC.

The rearrangement joins TRBV20-1 to TRBJ1-6; perhaps TRBD1 as D (5 bases). Germline V gene data show CDR1 as DFQATT and CDR2 as SNEGSKA (reference sequence). V lost 3 bases and J 6 bases, leaving 21 bases between the germline ends. The CDR3 loop spans 17 amino acids. The CDR3 sequence is CSASGRKGTGGNSPLHF. The CDR3 region has the DNA TGCAGTGCTAGTGGCCGAAAGGGCACGGGGGGTAATTCACCCCTCCACTTT.

The chain employs TRBV19 and TRBJ2-7; D is perhaps TRBD1 (6 bases). Germline V gene lookup returns CDR1 LNHDA and CDR2 SQIVND (reference sequence). This CDR3 region has 13 residues. The V end was cut by 6 bases, the J end by 2 bases, with 11 bases between. CDR3 in amino acids: CASRPGQTYEQYF. The CDR3 DNA reads as TGTGCCAGTAGGCCCGGACAGACCTACGAGCAGTACTTC.

As concerns this clone: The DNA is left out, because the CDR3 cannot be placed on it with certainty; the CDR3 is given as TCRdb lists it. The chain has TRBV5-8 and TRBJ2-1; the table's D call, TRBD1, was not checked against the DNA. Per germline, CDR1 SGHTS and CDR2 YDEGEE. The CDR3 adds up to 16 amino acids, both ends counted. The CDR3 sequence: CASSLDFGQGARGMFF.

J is TRBJ1-1 and V is TRBV28, with D perhaps matching TRBD1 (5 bases). Germline values: CDR1 MDHEN, CDR2 SYDVKM. Trimming stripped 5 bases from V and 11 bases from J, with 21 bases between. CDR3 length: 14 amino acids. This CDR3 is CASSPHLGGYRAFF. The CDR3 DNA follows: TGTGCCAGCAGTCCCCACCTTGGGGGGTACAGGGCTTTCTTT. The complete variable domain, with remaining parts taken from reference TRBV28 and TRBJ1-1, reads DVKVTQSSRYLVKRTGEKVFLECVQDMDHENMFWYRQDPGLGLRLIYFSYDVKMKEKGDIPEGYSVSREKKERFSLILESASTNQTSMYLCASSPHLGGYRAFFGQGTRLTVV.

The chain recombines TRBV4-1 with TRBJ2-5; D is uncertain. Trimming cost V 2 bases and J 2 bases, with 6 bases left between them. The CDR3 is made up of 13 amino acids. The germline gives CDR1 MGHRA, CDR2 YSYEKL. The CDR3 spells CASSQWQQETQYF. The CDR3 nucleotides read TGCGCCAGCAGCCAATGGCAGCAAGAGACCCAGTACTTC.

The chain is built from TRBV2 and TRBJ1-2, with a weak D call TRBD1 (5 bases). The germline CDR1 and CDR2 sequences are SNHLY and FYNNEI. Trimming took off 2 bases at V and 4 bases at J, with 14 bases between the two ends. The CDR3 sequence is 15 residues long. CDR3 region: CASSEQGSGFYGYTF. DNA for the CDR3: TGTGCCAGCAGTGAACAGGGATCAGGCTTCTATGGCTACACCTTC.

This chain's CDR3 is CASSKDSPNYGYTF. The CDR3 DNA reads as TGTGCCAGCAGCAAGGACAGTCCTAACTATGGCTACACCTTC. The chain employs TRBV2 and TRBJ1-2, with D perhaps matching TRBD1 (6 bases). Germline V gives CDR1 SNHLY, CDR2 FYNNEI. V was clipped by 6 bases and J by 0 bases, with 11 bases between them. CDR3 size: 14 residues. The full variable domain, its missing parts supplied by reference TRBV2 and TRBJ1-2, is EPEVTQTPSHQVTQMGQEVILRCVPISNHLYFYWYRQILGQKVEFLVSFYNNEISEKSEIFDDQFSVERPDGSNFTLKIRSTKLEDSAMYFCASSKDSPNYGYTFGSGTRLTVV.

The V call is TRBV6-4, the J call TRBJ2-3; D gene unclear. Germline values: CDR1 MRHNA, CDR2 SNTAGT. V lost 3 bases to trimming and J lost 0 bases, with 10 bases between them. The CDR3 has 15 residues. CDR3 protein: CASSDGGFSTDTQYF. In nucleotides, the CDR3 is TGTGCCAGCAGTGATGGCGGTTTTAGCACAGATACGCAGTATTTT.

This clone showed up just once. This chain connects TRBV29-1 to TRBJ2-7; TRBD2 aligns across 12 bases. The CDR3 loop spans 15 amino acids. V lost 3 bases, J lost 2 bases, and 5 bases stayed unmatched. Looked up from germline, CDR1 is SQVTM and CDR2 is ANQGSEA. CDR3 in DNA: TGCAGCGTTGACAGACTAGCGGGAGTAACCTACGAGCAGTACTTC. Its translation: CSVDRLAGVTYEQYF.

With regard to this clone: This specimen includes other DNA sequences encoding the same CDR3. The CDR3 spells CASSRGQGNTEAFF. The CDR3 DNA is TGTGCCAGCTCACGGGGGCAGGGGAACACTGAAGCTTTCTTT. The rearrangement uses TRBV18 and TRBJ1-1, with D tentatively TRBD1 (6 bases). V gave up 4 bases and J gave up 1 base, with 10 bases separating them. The CDR3 runs to 14 residues. Germline V CDR1 and CDR2: KGHSH, LQKENI.

This clone was seen a handful of times. V and J are TRBV2 and TRBJ1-1; 8 bases match TRBD1. Germline lookup yields CDR1 SNHLY and CDR2 FYNNEI. The CDR3 covers 13 residues. The V segment lost 11 bases and the J segment 2 bases; nucleotides outside the gene matches: 7. The chain's CDR3 is CAGSRGQNTEAFF. The CDR3 DNA is TGTGCCGGATCCAGGGGGCAAAACACTGAAGCTTTCTTT.

The chain joins TRBV5-8 to TRBJ1-1, with D perhaps matching TRBD1 (5 bases). V gave up 5 bases and J gave up 5 bases, with 10 bases separating them. CDR3 length: 12 residues. The V gene's germline CDR1 is SGHTS and CDR2 YDEGEE. CDR3 sequence: CASSWGLTEAFF. The DNA of the CDR3 is TGTGCCAGCAGTTGGGGCTTGACTGAAGCTTTCTTT.

This clone has more than one count but fewer than ten. The J gene is TRBJ1-6, the V gene TRBV6-2 or TRBV6-3; D gene ambiguous. The CDR3 has 15 amino acids. The germline V and J ends were trimmed by 2 bases and 3 bases, with 8 bases remaining between them. The germline V gene encodes CDR1 MNHEY and CDR2 SVGEGT. The DNA for the CDR3 is TGTGCCAGCAGTTACGAGCCAGGCTATAATTCACCCCTCCACTTT. This encodes CASSYEPGYNSPLHF.

The chain carries TRBV12-3 or TRBV12-4 and TRBJ2-7, with a weak D call TRBD1 (6 bases). Deletions cut 6 bases from V and 1 base from J, with 10 bases between. CDR3 size: 13 residues. CDR3 coding DNA: TGTGCCAGCAGCTCAGGACAGTCCTACGAGCAGTACTTC. Translation: CASSSGQSYEQYF.

This clone was picked up a small number of times. This rearrangement joins TRBV27 to TRBJ1-5, with D tentatively TRBD1 (5 bases). Germline V gives CDR1 MNHEY, CDR2 SMNVEV (reference sequence). Trimming cost V 2 bases and J 1 base, with 6 bases left between them. CDR3 length equals 14 residues. CDR3 amino acids: CASSLRQSNQPQHF. Written as DNA, the CDR3 is TGTGCCAGCAGTTTAAGACAGAGCAATCAGCCCCAGCATTTT.

The chain uses TRBV13 and TRBJ1-6; D not certain. Germline V CDR1 and CDR2: PRHDT, FYEKMQ (reference sequence). This CDR3 contains 13 residues. V lost 5 bases and J lost 6, with 8 bases in between. CDR3 in amino acids: CASSPSPNSPLHF. CDR3 nucleotide sequence: TGTGCCAGCAGCCCTAGTCCTAATTCACCCCTCCACTTT.

The rearrangement uses TRBV6-2 or TRBV6-3 and TRBJ2-1; 9 bases agree with TRBD1. CDR1 and CDR2 (germline): MNHEY, SVGEGT. This CDR3 contains 19 residues. Germline trimming cut 5 bases from V and 3 bases from J; bases unmatched to any gene: 17. The CDR3 DNA follows: TGTGCCAGCAGTGACAGGGGGGACGCGCTAGCGGCCTTCTACAATGAGCAGTTCTTC. Encoded protein: CASSDRGDALAAFYNEQFF.

This clone was observed once. This sequence joins TRBV5-1 and TRBJ1-1; the D is unclear. Trimming removed 1 base at V and 3 bases at J, with 16 bases between. The CDR3 loop spans 16 amino acids. Germline V lookup: CDR1 SGHRS, CDR2 YFSETQ. The CDR3 reads CASSLRPRSADTEAFF. The CDR3 DNA is TGCGCCAGCAGCTTGCGGCCACGAAGTGCGGACACTGAAGCTTTCTTT.

V usage is TRBV5-4 and J usage is TRBJ2-1; 10 positions match TRBD2. This CDR3 spans 16 amino acids. The V and J ends lost 4 bases and 7 bases, in that order; junction bases with no gene match: 11. CDR1 SGHNT and CDR2 YYREEE come from the germline V gene (reference sequence). The CDR3 sequence: CASSTGSGRAKNEQFF. The CDR3, as DNA: TGTGCCAGCAGCACCGGGAGCGGGAGGGCCAAAAATGAGCAGTTCTTC.

This chain links TRBV28 with TRBJ2-3; 9 nucleotides align to TRBD2. This CDR3 region has 16 residues. The V segment lost 4 bases and the J segment 2 bases; nucleotides outside the gene matches: 7. Germline values: CDR1 MDHEN, CDR2 SYDVKM. For the CDR3, the DNA is TGTGCCAGCAGTTCCTCCCTAGCGGGGTTCACAGATACGCAGTATTTT. It specifies CASSSSLAGFTDTQYF.